This T cell receptor (beta chain) appears in the sequencing data of a study of control samples from healthy donors and cancer patients. Measured with immunoSEQ multiplex PCR; TCRdb has only the in-frame clones, and not every one. Of about 120,000 clones in the sample, about 95% were seen once. This CDR3 contains 14 residues. Germline assignment: CDR1 MRHNA and CDR2 SNTAGT. V gave up 3 bases and J gave up 2 bases, with 8 bases separating them. Material: blood. This chain connects TRBV6-4 to TRBJ1-5; D not certain. This TCR derives from a man under 40 in good health. The CDR3 protein is CASSEEGGNQPQHF. As DNA, the CDR3 is TGTGCCAGCAGTGAGGAAGGCGGCAATCAGCCCCAGCATTTT.